This record covers a single T cell receptor (beta chain). This sample also contains other DNA sequences that code for the same CDR3. How the authors handled the data: Amplification of reference gene primers provided the estimated nucleated cell counts. Clones were sequenced by immunoSEQ multiplex PCR, and TCRdb holds only the in-frame ones, with some missing. That table furnishes V, J and clone size, whereas the DNA furnished D and trimming. Here the sample spans 250,000 or so clones, roughly four fifths being singletons. This sample is drawn from a study of blood T cell repertoires in COVID-19. Study summary: T cells, B-cell-depleted T cells, or PBMCs supplied cDNA or gDNA.

The CDR3 contains 14 residues. V shed 2 bases and J 5 bases; nucleotides not matched to a gene: 5. CDR1 and CDR2 (germline): KGHSH, LQKENI. The clonotype originates from a man between 45 and 60 years old who had recovered from COVID-19. The rearrangement links TRBV18 to TRBJ1-1; 7 bases align to TRBD1. The sample taken for sequencing was PBMCs or T cells enriched from blood (not recorded which). The CDR3 DNA follows: TGTGCCAGCTCACCAGGGACAGCGAATACTGAAGCTTTCTTT. Translation gives CASSPGTANTEAFF.